This TCR beta chain was sequenced for a study of T cell responses to AZD1222 COVID-19 vaccine. This clone was picked up one time. The antigen is undetermined. Overall study findings and caveats: At baseline, just 5 or 6 AZD1222 recipients tested seropositive. Spike-specific TCR breadth and depth both grew after two AZD1222 doses. Among spike-specific TCRs, nearly half reportedly target unmutated variant regions.

Trimming cost V 5 bases and J 3 bases; bases outside gene matches: 1. The CDR3 has 13 amino acids. TCRdb's copy holds only in-frame clones and misses some; the assay was immunoSEQ multiplex PCR. The sample lists approximately 85,000 clones, 65% to 90% occurring once. The V and J genes are TRBV12-3 or TRBV12-4 and TRBJ2-4; 7 bases are shared with TRBD2. The starting material was peripheral blood, obtained on day 0 of AZD1222 vaccination. The origin of this receptor is an adult in good health. The CDR3 sequence: CASSGGGKNIQYF. Here the CDR3 DNA reads TGTGCCAGCAGTGGCGGGGGCAAAAACATTCAGTACTTC.